This TCR beta chain stems from a study of blood T cell repertoires in COVID-19. Study details: The United States, Italy and Spain were the sources of the acute and convalescent COVID-19 samples. The analysed material was cDNA or gDNA that came from T cells, B-cell-depleted T cells, or PBMCs.

In the original processing: Estimation of nucleated cell counts relied on the amplification of reference gene primers. The method was immunoSEQ multiplex PCR; TCRdb's version includes in-frame clones alone and lacks a portion of them. That table is the source of V, J and clone size, and D and trimming were worked out from the DNA. Counted here are approximately 52,000 clones, 75% to 90% occurring once; the ten biggest clones make up roughly 5%. In germline, CDR1 is LGHNA, CDR2 YSLEER. The CDR3 has 15 amino acids. Trimming took 2 bases from V and 2 from J, leaving 13 bases between them. The gene calls are TRBV4-3 and TRBJ2-7; D is perhaps TRBD2 (7 bases). The sequencing input was peripheral blood. The clonotype comes from a man aged 55 to 69 with active COVID-19. In DNA form, the CDR3 reads TGCGCCAGCAGCCAAAACGGGGGGACAACCTACGAGCAGTACTTC. Amino acid sequence: CASSQNGGTTYEQYF.